These T cell receptor beta chains were read from a single sample in a study of T cell repertoires in cytomegalovirus infection. Each CDR3 protein gets one entry after TCRdb re-called the reads with MiXCR. The table has about 260,000 distinct CDR3 sequences, roughly 13% seen once. Sequencing was performed on PBMCs. These TCRs come from a human donor in good health (CMV status not recorded). Some clones in this sample may be carry-over from other donors' samples. Each CDR3 is given with its conserved first and last residue.

>TRBV6-1|TRBJ1-2
CASRAGLNYGYTF
>TRBV5-4|TRBJ2-3
CASSFEIGRTTDTQYF
>TRBV4-1|TRBJ2-1
CASSPAEGGGAYNEQFF
>TRBV11-2|TRBJ2-1
CASSLVGGRNEQFF
>TRBV7-8|TRBJ2-7
CASSLAWQGNDYEQYF
>TRBV7-9|TRBJ2-3
CASSLATTGWGHRDTQYF
>TRBV19|TRBJ2-3
CASTPSLRGTDTQYF
>TRBV3-1|TRBJ2-1
CASSQDGLAGNNEQFF
>TRBV23-1|TRBJ1-2
CASPTAYYGYTF
>TRBV11-2|TRBJ2-7
CASSLVGTAYEQYF
>TRBV6-2/TRBV6-3|TRBJ2-7
CASRPAGGPYEQYF
>TRBV20-1|TRBJ1-1
CSASISSMNTEAFF
>TRBV18|TRBJ2-1
CASSPPAGRTDEQFF
>TRBV7-6|TRBJ1-1
CASSLGQENTEAFF
>TRBV29-1|TRBJ2-5
CSVSLTPQETQYF
>TRBV7-9|TRBJ2-2
CASSPRTGGLAGELFF
>TRBV3-1|TRBJ1-1
CASSQVAWDTEAFF
>TRBV6-2/TRBV6-3|TRBJ2-5
CASRGTIRGLETQYF
>TRBV7-2|TRBJ1-5
CASSLSGFQPQQF
>TRBV7-2|TRBJ1-1
CASSLSYRDTEAFF
>TRBV7-2|TRBJ2-7
CASSPRDEQYF
>TRBV20-1|TRBJ2-1
CSARDLFGTDPYTRSYNEQFF
>TRBV11-1|TRBJ2-7
CASSSATGTGYEQYF
>TRBV3-1|TRBJ1-1
CASSPRDRVTEAFF
>TRBV6-2/TRBV6-3|TRBJ1-5
CASSYAGQGQPQHF
>TRBV6-2/TRBV6-3|TRBJ1-2
CASNVDSNYGYTF
>TRBV6-2/TRBV6-3|TRBJ2-1
CASSYSGLPYNEQFF
>TRBV7-2|TRBJ2-7
CASSSQGAGDEQYF
>TRBV7-2|TRBJ1-5
CASSYWGQGWQPQHF
>TRBV27|TRBJ1-1
CASSPHGFNTEAFF
>TRBV7-2|TRBJ2-7
CASSLGRASLYEQYF
>TRBV7-2|TRBJ1-1
CASSLRGSRNLNTEAFF
>TRBV6-2/TRBV6-3|TRBJ2-7
CASSPRTLAGEQYF
>TRBV29-1|TRBJ1-2
CSVVSVTTLYGYTF
>TRBV7-9|TRBJ1-6
CASSRGQANSPLHF
>TRBV7-2|TRBJ2-7
CASSLDGAGVGEQYF
>TRBV20-1|TRBJ1-6
CSARDSTGVLRPLHF
>TRBV28|TRBJ1-2
CASSSPTLIYGYTF
>TRBV28|TRBJ2-1
CASSFRGGEQFF
>TRBV7-8|TRBJ2-2
CASSLAPGLAQKPTGELFF
>TRBV7-2|TRBJ2-1
CASSLRSFNEQFF
>TRBV7-2|TRBJ2-1
CASSLEIGLGPLGEQFF
>TRBV7-2|TRBJ2-2
CASSPGGRANTGELFF
>TRBV28|TRBJ2-7
CASSLRLAYEQYF
>TRBV7-9|TRBJ1-5
CASSLGGAGDLSNQPQHF
>TRBV28|TRBJ2-7
CASREPSGRSYEQYF
>TRBV7-9|TRBJ2-7
CASSLAPGGNHEQYF
>TRBV6-6|TRBJ2-5
CASSYPGQGRETQYF
>TRBV4-1|TRBJ1-2
CAVATRHGYTF
>TRBV7-6|TRBJ2-2
CASSLAQGTTGSGELFF
>TRBV5-4|TRBJ2-7
CASSIQTGAYEQYF
>TRBV20-1|TRBJ2-7
CSVRLSGKVNHEQYF
>TRBV4-1|TRBJ2-1
CASSQEWRGGQLLSSYNEQFF
>TRBV5-1|TRBJ2-1
CASSLGTSGIDNEQFF
>TRBV11-1|TRBJ2-7
CASSLPDGSREQYF
>TRBV5-1|TRBJ2-1
CASSLPPRDEQFF
>TRBV4-1|TRBJ2-3
CASSQEGGTGTDTQYF
>TRBV6-6|TRBJ2-7
CASSYSLAGPYEQYF
>TRBV2|TRBJ2-2
CASSEATYTGELFF